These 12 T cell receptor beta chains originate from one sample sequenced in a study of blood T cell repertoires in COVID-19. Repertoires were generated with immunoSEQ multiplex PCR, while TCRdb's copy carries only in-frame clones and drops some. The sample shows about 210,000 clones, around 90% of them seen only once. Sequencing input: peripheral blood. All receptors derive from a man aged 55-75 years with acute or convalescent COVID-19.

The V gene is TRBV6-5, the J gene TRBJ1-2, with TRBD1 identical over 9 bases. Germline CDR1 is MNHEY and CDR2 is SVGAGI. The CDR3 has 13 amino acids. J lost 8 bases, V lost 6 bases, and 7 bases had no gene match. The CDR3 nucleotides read TGTGCCAGCAGCCGTACAGGGGGCAGAGGCTACACCTTC. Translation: CASSRTGGRGYTF.

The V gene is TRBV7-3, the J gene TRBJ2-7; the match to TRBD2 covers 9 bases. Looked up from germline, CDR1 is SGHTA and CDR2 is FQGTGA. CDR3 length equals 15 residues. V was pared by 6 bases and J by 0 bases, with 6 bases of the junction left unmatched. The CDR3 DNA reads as TGTGCCAGCAGTTTGAGCGGGGGGAGCTCCTACGAGCAGTACTTC. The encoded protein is CASSLSGGSSYEQYF.

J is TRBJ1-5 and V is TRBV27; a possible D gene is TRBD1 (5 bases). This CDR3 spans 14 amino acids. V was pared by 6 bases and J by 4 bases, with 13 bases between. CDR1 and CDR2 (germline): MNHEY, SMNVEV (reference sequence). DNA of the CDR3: TGTGCCAGCAGCCCCAGCGGGGGGAATCAGCCCCAGCATTTT. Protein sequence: CASSPSGGNQPQHF.

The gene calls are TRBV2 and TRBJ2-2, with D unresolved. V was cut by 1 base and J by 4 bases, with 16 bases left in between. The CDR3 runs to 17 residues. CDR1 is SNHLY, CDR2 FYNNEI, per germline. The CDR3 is CASSEGRTVSITGELFF. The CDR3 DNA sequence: TGTGCCAGCAGTGAAGGTAGAACAGTTTCCATCACCGGGGAGCTGTTTTTT.

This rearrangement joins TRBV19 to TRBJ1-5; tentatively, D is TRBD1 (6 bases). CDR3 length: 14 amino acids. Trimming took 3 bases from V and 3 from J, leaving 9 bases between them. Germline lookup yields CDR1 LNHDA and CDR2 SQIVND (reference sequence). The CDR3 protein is CASSIRQANQPQHF. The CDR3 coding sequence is TGTGCCAGTAGTATCCGACAGGCCAATCAGCCCCAGCATTTT.

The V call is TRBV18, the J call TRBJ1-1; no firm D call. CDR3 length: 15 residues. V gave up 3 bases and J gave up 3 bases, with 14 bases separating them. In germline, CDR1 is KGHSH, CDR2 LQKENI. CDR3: CASSPNAGGDTEAFF. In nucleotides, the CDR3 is TGTGCCAGCTCACCTAACGCAGGTGGTGACACTGAAGCTTTCTTT.

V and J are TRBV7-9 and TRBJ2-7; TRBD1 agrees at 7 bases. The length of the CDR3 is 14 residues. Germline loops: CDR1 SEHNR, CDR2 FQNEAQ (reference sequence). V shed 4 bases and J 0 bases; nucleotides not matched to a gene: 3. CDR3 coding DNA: TGTGCCAGCAGCTCGACAGGGAGCTCCTACGAGCAGTACTTC. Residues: CASSSTGSSYEQYF.

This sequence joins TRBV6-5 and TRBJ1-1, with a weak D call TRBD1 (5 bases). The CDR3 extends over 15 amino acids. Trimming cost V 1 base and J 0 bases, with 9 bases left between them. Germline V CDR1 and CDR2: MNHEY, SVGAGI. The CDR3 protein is CASSYYGRVNTEAFF. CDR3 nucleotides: TGTGCCAGCAGTTACTATGGCAGGGTGAACACTGAAGCTTTCTTT.

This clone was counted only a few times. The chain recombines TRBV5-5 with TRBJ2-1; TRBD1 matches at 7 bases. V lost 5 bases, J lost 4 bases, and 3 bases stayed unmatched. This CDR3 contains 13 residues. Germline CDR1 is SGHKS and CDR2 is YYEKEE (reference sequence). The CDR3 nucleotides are TGTGCCAGCAGAATGGGACAGTACAATGAGCAGTTCTTC. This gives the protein CASRMGQYNEQFF. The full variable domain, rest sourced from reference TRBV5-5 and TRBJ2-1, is DAGVTQSPTHLIKTRGQQVTLRCSPISGHKSVSWYQQVLGQGPQFIFQYYEKEERGRGNFPDRFSARQFPNYSSELNVNALLLGDSALYLCASRMGQYNEQFFGPGTRLTVL.

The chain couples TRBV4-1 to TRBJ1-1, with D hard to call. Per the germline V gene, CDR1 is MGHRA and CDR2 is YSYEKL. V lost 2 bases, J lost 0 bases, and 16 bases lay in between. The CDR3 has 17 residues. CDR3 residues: CASSQPLSGLLNTEAFF. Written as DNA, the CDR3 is TGCGCCAGCAGCCAACCACTATCCGGACTCTTGAACACTGAAGCTTTCTTT.

Here the CDR3 DNA reads TGTGCCAGCAGACCAACGGGGATGGGCTACGAGCAGTACTTC. Its protein product is CASRPTGMGYEQYF. The chain carries TRBV11-2 and TRBJ2-7; D possibly corresponds to TRBD2 (5 bases). The V and J ends lost 6 bases and 3 bases respectively, with 15 bases between them. This CDR3 is 14 amino acids long. Per the germline V gene, CDR1 is SGHAT and CDR2 is FQNNGV.

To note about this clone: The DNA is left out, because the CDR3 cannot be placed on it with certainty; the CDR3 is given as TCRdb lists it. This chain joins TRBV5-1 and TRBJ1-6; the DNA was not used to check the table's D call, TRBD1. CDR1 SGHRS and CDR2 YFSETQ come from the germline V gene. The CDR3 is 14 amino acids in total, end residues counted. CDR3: CASSWGQGAPHFHF.